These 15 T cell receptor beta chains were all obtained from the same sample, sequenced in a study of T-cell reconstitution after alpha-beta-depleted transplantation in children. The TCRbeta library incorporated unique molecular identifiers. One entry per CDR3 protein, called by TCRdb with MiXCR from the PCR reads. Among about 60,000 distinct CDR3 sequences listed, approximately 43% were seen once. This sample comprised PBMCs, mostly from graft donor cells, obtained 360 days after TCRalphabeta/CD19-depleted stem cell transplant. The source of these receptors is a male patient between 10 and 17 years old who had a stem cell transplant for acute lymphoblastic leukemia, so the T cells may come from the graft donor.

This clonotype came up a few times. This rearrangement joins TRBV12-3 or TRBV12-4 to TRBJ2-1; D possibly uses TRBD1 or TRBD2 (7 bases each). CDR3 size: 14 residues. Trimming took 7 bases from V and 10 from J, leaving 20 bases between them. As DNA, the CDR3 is TGTGCCAGCACCCAGGGGGGAGGGCGGAGAGAGCAGTTCTTC. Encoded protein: CASTQGGGRREQFF.

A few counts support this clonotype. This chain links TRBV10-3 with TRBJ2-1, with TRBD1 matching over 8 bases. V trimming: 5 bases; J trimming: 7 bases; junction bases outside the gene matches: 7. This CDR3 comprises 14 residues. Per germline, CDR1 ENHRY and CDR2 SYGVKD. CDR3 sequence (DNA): TGTGCCATCAGTAGGGGACAGGCCCAAAATGAGCAGTTCTTC. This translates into CAISRGQAQNEQFF.

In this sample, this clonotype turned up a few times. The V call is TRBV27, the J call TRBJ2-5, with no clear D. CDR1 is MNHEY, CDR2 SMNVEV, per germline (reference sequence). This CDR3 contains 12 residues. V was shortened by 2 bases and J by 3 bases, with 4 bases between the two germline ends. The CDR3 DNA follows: TGTGCCAGCAGTTTAAGGGAAGAGACCCAGTACTTC. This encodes CASSLREETQYF.

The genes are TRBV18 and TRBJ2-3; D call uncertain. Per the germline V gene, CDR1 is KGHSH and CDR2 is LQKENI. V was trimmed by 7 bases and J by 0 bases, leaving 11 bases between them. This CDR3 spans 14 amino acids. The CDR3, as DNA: TGTGCCAGCTTCATAATTCCTAGCACAGATACGCAGTATTTT. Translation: CASFIIPSTDTQYF.

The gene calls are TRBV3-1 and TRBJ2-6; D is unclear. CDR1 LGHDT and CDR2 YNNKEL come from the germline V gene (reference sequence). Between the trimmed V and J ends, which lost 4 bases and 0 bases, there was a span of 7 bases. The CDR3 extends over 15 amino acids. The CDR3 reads CASSPVTSGANVLTF. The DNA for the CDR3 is TGTGCCAGCAGCCCAGTAACCTCTGGGGCCAACGTCCTGACTTTC.

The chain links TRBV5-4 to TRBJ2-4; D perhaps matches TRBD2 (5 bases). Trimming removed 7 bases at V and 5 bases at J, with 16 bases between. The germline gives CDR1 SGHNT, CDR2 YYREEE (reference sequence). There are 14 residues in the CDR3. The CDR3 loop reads CASGIYTRENIQYF. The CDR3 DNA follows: TGTGCCAGCGGGATCTATACGAGGGAAAACATTCAGTACTTC.

The CDR3 protein is CASSLGANSPLHF. CDR3 bases: TGTGCCAGCAGCTTAGGGGCCAACTCACCCCTCCACTTT. J is TRBJ1-6 and V is TRBV7-3; TRBD1 is a possible D gene (5 bases). This CDR3 comprises 13 residues. The V end was cut by 2 bases, the J end by 10 bases, with 9 bases between. Per the germline V gene, CDR1 is SGHTA and CDR2 is FQGTGA.

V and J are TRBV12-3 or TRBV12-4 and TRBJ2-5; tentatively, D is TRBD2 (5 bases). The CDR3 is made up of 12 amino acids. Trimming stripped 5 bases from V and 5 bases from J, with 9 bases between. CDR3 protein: CASSERGETQYF. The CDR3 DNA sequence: TGTGCCAGCAGTGAAAGAGGGGAGACCCAGTACTTC.

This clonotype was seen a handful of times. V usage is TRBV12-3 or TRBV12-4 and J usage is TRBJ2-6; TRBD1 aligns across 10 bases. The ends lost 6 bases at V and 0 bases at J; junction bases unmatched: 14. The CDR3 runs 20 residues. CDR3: CASSPTGGGYTNSGANVLTF. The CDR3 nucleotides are TGTGCCAGCAGCCCGACAGGGGGCGGGTACACCAACTCTGGGGCCAACGTCCTGACTTTC.

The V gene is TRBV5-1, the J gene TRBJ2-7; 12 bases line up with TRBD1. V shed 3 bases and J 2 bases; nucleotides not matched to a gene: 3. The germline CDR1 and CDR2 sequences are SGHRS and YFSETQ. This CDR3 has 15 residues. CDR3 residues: CASSYGTGGPYEQYF. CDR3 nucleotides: TGCGCCAGCAGCTACGGGACAGGGGGCCCCTACGAGCAGTACTTC.

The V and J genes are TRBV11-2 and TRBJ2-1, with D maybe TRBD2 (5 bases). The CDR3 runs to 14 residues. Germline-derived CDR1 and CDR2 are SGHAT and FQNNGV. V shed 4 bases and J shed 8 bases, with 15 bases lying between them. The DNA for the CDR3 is TGTGCCAGCAGCTCGAGTAGGAGGATCTATGAGCAGTTCTTC. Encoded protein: CASSSSRRIYEQFF.

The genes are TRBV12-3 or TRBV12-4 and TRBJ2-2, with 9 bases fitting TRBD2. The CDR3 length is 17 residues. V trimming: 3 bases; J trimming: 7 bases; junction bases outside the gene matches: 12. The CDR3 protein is CASSFRGGAGGIGELFF. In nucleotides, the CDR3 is TGTGCCAGCAGTTTCCGGGGAGGAGCGGGGGGAATCGGGGAGCTGTTTTTT.

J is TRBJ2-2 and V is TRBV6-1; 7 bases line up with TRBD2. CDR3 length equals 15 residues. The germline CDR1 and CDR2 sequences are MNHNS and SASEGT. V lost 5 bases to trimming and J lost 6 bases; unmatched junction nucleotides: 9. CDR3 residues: CASSKEGGPAGELFF. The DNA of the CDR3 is TGTGCCAGCAGTAAGGAGGGAGGGCCGGCCGGGGAGCTGTTTTTT.

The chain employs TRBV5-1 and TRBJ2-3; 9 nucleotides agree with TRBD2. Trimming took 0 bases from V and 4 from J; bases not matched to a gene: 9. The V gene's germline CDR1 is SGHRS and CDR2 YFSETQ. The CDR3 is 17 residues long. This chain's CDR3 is CASSLGVAGDAADTQYF. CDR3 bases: TGCGCCAGCAGCTTGGGGGTAGCGGGAGATGCCGCAGATACGCAGTATTTT.

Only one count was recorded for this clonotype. CDR3: CASRDSFASNQPQHF. In DNA, the CDR3 is TGTGCCAGCAGAGACAGTTTCGCAAGCAATCAGCCCCAGCATTTT. The chain uses TRBV6-1 and TRBJ1-5, with a possible D match to TRBD1 (5 bases). V lost 6 bases, J lost 1 base, and 13 bases lay in between. This CDR3 is built from 15 residues. In germline, CDR1 is MNHNS, CDR2 SASEGT.